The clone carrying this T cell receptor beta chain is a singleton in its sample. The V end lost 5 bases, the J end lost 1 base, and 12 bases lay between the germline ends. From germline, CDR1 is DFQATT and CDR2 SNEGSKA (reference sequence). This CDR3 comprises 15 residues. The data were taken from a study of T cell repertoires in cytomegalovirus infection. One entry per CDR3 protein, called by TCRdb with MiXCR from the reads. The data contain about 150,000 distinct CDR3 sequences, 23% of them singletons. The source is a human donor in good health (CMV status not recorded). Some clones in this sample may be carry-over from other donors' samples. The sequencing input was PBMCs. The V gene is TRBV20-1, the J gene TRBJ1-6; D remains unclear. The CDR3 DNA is TGCAGTGCTGTGGCAGCGGGGTCCTATAATTCACCCCTCCACTTT. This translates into CSAVAAGSYNSPLHF.